Here is one TCR beta chain with its context. CDR1 SGHNT and CDR2 YYREEE come from the germline V gene (reference sequence). V lost 4 bases and J lost 4, with 11 bases in between. The CDR3 sequence is 13 residues long. Original methodology: Reference gene primer amplification gave estimated nucleated cell counts. Libraries were prepared by immunoSEQ multiplex PCR; TCRdb keeps only in-frame clonotypes and omits some of them. That table is the source of V, J and clone size, and D and trimming were worked out from the DNA. The table includes approximately 260,000 clones, 70% to 90% detected once. This sample is drawn from a study of blood T cell repertoires in COVID-19. Study background: Acute-phase and convalescent COVID-19 samples originated in the United States, Italy and Spain. The cDNA or gDNA used as material had been derived from T cells, B-cell-depleted T cells, or PBMCs.

Sequencing was performed on peripheral blood. V gene TRBV5-4 combines with J gene TRBJ2-5, with a possible D match to TRBD2 (7 bases). This TCR was recovered from a woman in her 40s who had recovered from COVID-19. CDR3 bases: TGTGCCAGCAGCCCAGGGGAGGGAGAGACCCAGTACTTC. This translates into CASSPGEGETQYF.